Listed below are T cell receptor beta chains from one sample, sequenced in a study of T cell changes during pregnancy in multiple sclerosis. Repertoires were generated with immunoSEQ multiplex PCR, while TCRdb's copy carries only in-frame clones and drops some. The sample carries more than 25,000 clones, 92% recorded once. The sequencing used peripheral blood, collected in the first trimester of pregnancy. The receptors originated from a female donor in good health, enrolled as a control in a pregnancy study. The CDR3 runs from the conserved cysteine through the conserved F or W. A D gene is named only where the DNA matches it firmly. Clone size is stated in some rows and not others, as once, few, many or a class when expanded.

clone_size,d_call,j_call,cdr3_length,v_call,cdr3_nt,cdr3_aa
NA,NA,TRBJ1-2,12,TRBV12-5,TGTGCTAGTGGTTCACCGTACTTGGGCTACACCTTC,CASGSPYLGYTF
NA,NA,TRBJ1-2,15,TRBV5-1,TGCGCCAGCAGCAGTCGTCTTCGGGATAACTATGGCTACACCTTC,CASSSRLRDNYGYTF
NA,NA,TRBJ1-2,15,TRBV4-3,TGCGCCAGCAGCCAAGATGGGAGCCGGCTCTATGGCTACACCTTC,CASSQDGSRLYGYTF
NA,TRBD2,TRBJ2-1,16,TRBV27,TGTGCCAGCACCGCCCTGGCTAGCGGGGGGGCCTATGAGCAGTTCTTC,CASTALASGGAYEQFF
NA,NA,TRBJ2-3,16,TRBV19,TGTGCCAGTAGCAGCCCCTCAGGGGGGCGCACAGATACGCAGTATTTT,CASSSPSGGRTDTQYF
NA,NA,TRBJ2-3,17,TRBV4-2,TGTGCCAGCAGCCAAGAAAGCGTTAGCGCTAGCACAGATACGCAGTATTTT,CASSQESVSASTDTQYF
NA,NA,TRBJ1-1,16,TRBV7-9,TGTGCCAGCAGCTTATGGAGGGCAGTAATGAACACTGAAGCTTTCTTT,CASSLWRAVMNTEAFF
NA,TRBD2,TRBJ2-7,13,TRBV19,TGTGCCAGTAGTATAGCTAGCGGGAACGAGCAGTACTTC,CASSIASGNEQYF
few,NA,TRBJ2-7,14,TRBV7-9,TGTGCCAGCAGCACCCGGGACTGGACCTACGAGCAGTACTTC,CASSTRDWTYEQYF
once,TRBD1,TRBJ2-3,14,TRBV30,TGTGCCTGGAGTGCAGGGGGCGCGATAGATACGCAGTATTTT,CAWSAGGAIDTQYF
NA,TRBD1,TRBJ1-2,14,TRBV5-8,TGTGCCAGCAGCCGGGGACAGGGATCCTATGGCTACACCTTC,CASSRGQGSYGYTF
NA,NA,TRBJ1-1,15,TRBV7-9,TGTGCCAGCAGCTACCTGGGTGGGGCGAACACTGAAGCTTTCTTT,CASSYLGGANTEAFF
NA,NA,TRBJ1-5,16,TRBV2,TGTGCCAGCAGGGATACCAGGGGTTTAAGCAATCAGCCCCAGCATTTT,CASRDTRGLSNQPQHF
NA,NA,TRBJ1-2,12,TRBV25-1,TGTGCCAGCAATCCCGGGGGGAGCGGCTACACCTTC,CASNPGGSGYTF
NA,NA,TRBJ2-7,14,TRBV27,TGTGCCAGCAGTACCGCCCCGGGTCCGTACGAGCAGTACTTC,CASSTAPGPYEQYF
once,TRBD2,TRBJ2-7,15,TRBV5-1,TGCGCCAGCAGCTTGGGACTAGCGGGGTCCTACGAGCAGTACTTC,CASSLGLAGSYEQYF
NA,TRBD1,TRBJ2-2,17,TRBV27,TGTGCCAGCACTCCCGTAACAGGGGGCATGGGCACCGGGGAGCTGTTTTTT,CASTPVTGGMGTGELFF